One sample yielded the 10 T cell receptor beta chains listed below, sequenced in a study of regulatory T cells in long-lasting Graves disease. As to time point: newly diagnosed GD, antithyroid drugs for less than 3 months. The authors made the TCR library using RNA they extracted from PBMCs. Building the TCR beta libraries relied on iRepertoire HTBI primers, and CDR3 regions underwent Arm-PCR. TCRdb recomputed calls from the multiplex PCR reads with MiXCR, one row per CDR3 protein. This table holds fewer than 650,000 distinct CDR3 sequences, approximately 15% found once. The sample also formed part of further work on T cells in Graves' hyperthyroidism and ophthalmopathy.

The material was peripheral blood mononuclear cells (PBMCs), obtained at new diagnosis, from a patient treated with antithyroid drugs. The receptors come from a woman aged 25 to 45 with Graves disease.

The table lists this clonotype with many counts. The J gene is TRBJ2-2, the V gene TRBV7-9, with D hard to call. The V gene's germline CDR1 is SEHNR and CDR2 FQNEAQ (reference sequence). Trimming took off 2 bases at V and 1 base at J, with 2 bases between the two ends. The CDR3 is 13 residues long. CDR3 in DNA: TGTGCCAGCAGCTTATTGAACACCGGGGAGCTGTTTTTT. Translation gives CASSLLNTGELFF.

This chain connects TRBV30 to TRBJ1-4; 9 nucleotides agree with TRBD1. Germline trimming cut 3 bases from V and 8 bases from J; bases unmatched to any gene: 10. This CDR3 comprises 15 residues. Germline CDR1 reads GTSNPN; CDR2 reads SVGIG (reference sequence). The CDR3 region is CAWRYTGGQGEKLFF. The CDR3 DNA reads TGTGCCTGGAGATATACAGGGGGCCAAGGCGAAAAACTGTTTTTT.

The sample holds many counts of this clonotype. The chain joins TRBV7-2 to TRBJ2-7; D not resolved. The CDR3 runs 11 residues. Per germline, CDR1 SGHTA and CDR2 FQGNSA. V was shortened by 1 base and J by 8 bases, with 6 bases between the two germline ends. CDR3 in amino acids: CASSLGLQQYF. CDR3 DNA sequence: TGTGCCAGCAGCTTAGGATTGCAGCAGTACTTC.

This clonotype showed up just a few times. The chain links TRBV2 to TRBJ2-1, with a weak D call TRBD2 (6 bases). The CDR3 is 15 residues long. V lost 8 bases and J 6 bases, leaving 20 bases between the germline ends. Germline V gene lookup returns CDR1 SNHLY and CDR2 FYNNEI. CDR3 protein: CASSPPREPSNEQFF. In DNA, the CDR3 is TGTGCCAGCTCACCCCCTCGGGAGCCAAGCAATGAGCAGTTCTTC.

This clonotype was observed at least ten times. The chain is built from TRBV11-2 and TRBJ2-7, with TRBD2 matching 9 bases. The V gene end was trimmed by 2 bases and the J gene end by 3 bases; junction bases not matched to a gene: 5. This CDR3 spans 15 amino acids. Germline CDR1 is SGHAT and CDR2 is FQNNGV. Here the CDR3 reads CASSLLLAGGYEQYF. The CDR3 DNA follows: TGTGCCAGCAGCTTATTACTAGCGGGCGGCTACGAGCAGTACTTC.

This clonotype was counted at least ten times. CDR3 residues: CSVGVDASYNEQFF. The CDR3 region has the DNA TGCAGCGTCGGCGTAGATGCGTCCTACAATGAGCAGTTCTTC. V and J are TRBV29-1 and TRBJ2-1; no reliable D call. The CDR3 length is 14 residues. The V end was cut by 6 bases, the J end by 1 base, with 13 bases between. CDR1 is SQVTM, CDR2 ANQGSEA, per germline.

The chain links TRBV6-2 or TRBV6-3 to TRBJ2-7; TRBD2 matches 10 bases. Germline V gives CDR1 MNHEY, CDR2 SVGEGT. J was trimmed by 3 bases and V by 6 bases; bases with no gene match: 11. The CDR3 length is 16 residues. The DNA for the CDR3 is TGTGCCAGCAGACTCCTAGCGGGAGCCCTCAACTACGAGCAGTACTTC. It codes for CASRLLAGALNYEQYF.

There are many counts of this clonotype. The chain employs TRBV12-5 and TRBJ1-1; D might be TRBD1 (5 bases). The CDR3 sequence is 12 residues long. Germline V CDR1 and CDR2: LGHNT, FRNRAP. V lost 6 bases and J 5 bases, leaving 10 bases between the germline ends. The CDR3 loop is CASGQGATEAFF. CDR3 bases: TGTGCTAGTGGCCAGGGTGCGACTGAAGCTTTCTTT.

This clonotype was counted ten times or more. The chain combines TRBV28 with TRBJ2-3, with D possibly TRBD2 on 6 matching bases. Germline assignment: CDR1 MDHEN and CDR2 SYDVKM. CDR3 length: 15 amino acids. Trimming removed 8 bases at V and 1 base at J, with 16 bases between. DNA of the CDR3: TGTGCCAGCCGGGGGAGGTACGGTGGCACAGATACGCAGTATTTT. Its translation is CASRGRYGGTDTQYF.

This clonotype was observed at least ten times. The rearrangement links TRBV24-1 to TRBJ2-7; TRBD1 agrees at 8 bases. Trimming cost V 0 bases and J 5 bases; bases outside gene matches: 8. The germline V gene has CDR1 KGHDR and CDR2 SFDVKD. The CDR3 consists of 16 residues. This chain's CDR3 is CATSDLPRTGGNEQYF. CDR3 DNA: TGTGCCACCAGTGATTTGCCGAGAACAGGGGGGAACGAGCAGTACTTC.